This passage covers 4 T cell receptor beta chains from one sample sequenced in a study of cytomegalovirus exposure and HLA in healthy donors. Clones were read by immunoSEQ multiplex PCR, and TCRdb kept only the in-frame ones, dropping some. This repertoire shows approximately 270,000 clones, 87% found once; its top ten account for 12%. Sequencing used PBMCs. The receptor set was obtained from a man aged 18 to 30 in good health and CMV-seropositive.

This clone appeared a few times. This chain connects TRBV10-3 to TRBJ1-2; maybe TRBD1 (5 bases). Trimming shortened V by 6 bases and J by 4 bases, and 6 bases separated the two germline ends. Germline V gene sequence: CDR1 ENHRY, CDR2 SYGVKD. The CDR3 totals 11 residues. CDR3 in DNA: TGTGCCATCAGCCAGGGCTATGGCTACACCTTC. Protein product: CAISQGYGYTF.

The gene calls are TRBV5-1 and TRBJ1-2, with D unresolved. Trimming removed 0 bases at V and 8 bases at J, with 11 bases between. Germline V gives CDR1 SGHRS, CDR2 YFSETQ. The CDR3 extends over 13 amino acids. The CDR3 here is CASSLEGGGGYTF. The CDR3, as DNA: TGCGCCAGCAGCTTGGAGGGCGGCGGGGGCTACACCTTC.

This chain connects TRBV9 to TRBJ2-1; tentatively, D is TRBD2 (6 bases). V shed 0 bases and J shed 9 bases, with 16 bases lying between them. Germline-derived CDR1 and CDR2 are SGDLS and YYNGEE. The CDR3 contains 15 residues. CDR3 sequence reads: CASSVGRLGIGEQFF. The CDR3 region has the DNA TGTGCCAGCAGCGTAGGTCGACTAGGAATAGGTGAGCAGTTCTTC.

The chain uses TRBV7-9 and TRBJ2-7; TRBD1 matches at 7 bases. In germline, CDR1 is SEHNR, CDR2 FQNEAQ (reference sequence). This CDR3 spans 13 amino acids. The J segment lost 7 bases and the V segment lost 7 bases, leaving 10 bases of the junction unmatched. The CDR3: CASTTGDLWEQYF. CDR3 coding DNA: TGTGCCAGCACCACAGGGGACCTCTGGGAGCAGTACTTC.